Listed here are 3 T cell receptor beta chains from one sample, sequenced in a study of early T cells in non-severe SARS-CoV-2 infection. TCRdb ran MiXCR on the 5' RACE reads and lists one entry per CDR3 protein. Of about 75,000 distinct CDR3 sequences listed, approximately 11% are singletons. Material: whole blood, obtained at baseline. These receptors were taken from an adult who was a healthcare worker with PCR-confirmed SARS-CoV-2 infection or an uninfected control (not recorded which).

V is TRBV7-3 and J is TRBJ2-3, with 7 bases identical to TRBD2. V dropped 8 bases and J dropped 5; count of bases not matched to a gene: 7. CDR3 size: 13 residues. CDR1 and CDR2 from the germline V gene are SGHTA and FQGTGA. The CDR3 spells CASSEAGVDTQYF. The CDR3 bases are TGTGCCAGCTCTGAGGCGGGGGTAGATACGCAGTATTTT.

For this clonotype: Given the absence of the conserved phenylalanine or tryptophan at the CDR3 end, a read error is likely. CDR3 region: CSVCQGPNTEAFL. In nucleotides, the CDR3 is TGCAGCGTCTGCCAGGGGCCAAACACTGAAGCTTTCTTA. V and J are TRBV29-1 and TRBJ1-1; possible D gene TRBD1, 6 bases. Trimming removed 6 bases from V and 2 bases from J, with 13 bases in between. Germline V gene sequence: CDR1 SQVTM, CDR2 ANQGSEA. The CDR3 is 13 amino acids.

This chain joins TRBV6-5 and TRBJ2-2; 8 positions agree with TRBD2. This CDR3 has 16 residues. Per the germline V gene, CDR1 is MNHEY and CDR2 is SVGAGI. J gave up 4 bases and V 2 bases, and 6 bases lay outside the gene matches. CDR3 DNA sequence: TGTGCCAGCAGTTACCCGGGGGGGCCTTTCACCGGGGAGCTGTTTTTT. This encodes CASSYPGGPFTGELFF.